These T cell receptor beta chains were read from a single sample in a study of T cells in Graves' hyperthyroidism and ophthalmopathy. A single record per CDR3 protein comes from TCRdb applying MiXCR to the multiplex PCR reads. The sample has some 550,000 distinct CDR3 sequences, more than 15% seen once. Source material: blood. The origin of the receptors is a woman aged 35 to 49 with Graves' ophthalmopathy. Each CDR3 is given with its conserved first and last residue. Fields, in order: clone size, V gene, CDR3 protein. Part of the rows lack a size; the others show once, few, many or a class for expanded clones.

>NA|TRBV12-3/TRBV12-4
CASSFGQIILSSYNEQFF
>NA|TRBV7-2
CASRALAGGGEQFF
>many|TRBV3-1
CASSSRTGRGSPLHF
>NA|TRBV5-1
CASSYLQGDTETQYF
>NA|TRBV6-1
CASSPTGLANYGYTF
>many|TRBV18
CASSRTSGTYNEQFF
>NA|TRBV10-3
CAISGGASGTEAFF
>many|TRBV20-1
CSASTWGGDTEAFF
>many|TRBV20-1
CSASLGADTEAFF
>many|TRBV2
CASSEAYANRRYTF
>NA|TRBV2
CASRRHEDGELFF
>many|TRBV2
CASSRRPTNTGELFF
>few|TRBV7-9
CASSFGGSSPLHF
>many|TRBV20-1
CSAPRGSNQPQHF
>NA|TRBV12-3/TRBV12-4
CASCQGGSGNTIYF
>NA|TRBV6-5
CASSYRGKRSNSPLHF
>NA|TRBV2
CASSQLQGARNYGYTF
>NA|TRBV4-2
CASSRIQGATYNSPLHF
>many|TRBV2
CASGTGGIAKNIQYF
>few|TRBV6-1
CASTPAGDTQYF
>many|TRBV7-2
CASSLILANTEAFF
>many|TRBV2
CASSHQTSGSYNEQFF
>NA|TRBV28
CASSSPYQSSYNEQFF
>NA|TRBV3-1
CASSQEGAASLHF
>many|TRBV28
CASAVTGFNYGYTF
>NA|TRBV7-8
CASSLGGLAGKGTQETQYF
>many|TRBV28
CASSMDTQETQYF
>many|TRBV20-1
CSARVGPPVGEQFF
>many|TRBV20-1
CSARGREDGEQFF
>many|TRBV18
CASSPLLAPTDTQYF
>many|TRBV20-1
CSARPTDRAGYTF
>few|TRBV9
CASSVTSGTHEQYF
>many|TRBV20-1
CSASSAGLSTYNEQFF
>many|TRBV2
CAGNLKTDGYTF
>many|TRBV2
CASSEGQGRTYEQYF
>NA|TRBV19
CASSGQNYNEQFF
>many|TRBV20-1
CSARDSRGSGDTQYF
>few|TRBV7-9
CASSTGTGGNYGYTF
>few|TRBV20-1
CSARASPDTQYF
>few|TRBV28
CASSFLEGHPKSNHEQYF
>many|TRBV2
CASSDLRGRYEQYF
>many|TRBV20-1
CSASDPRALQNIQYF
>many|TRBV20-1
CSAQRGDEQFF
>NA|TRBV6-2/TRBV6-3
CASSYGLEYNEQFF
>NA|TRBV6-1
CASSQAVGLYEQYF
>NA|TRBV18
CASSQDGSTGELFF
>NA|TRBV15
CATSRDCGENEKLFF
>many|TRBV5-1
CASSFSEDTQYF
>few|TRBV10-2
CASSESNRAGTDTQYF
>many|TRBV11-2
CASTGLENTEAFF
>NA|TRBV10-3
CAISGQDRGSYEQYF
>NA|TRBV10-3
CAIRPGQGYSPLHF
>many|TRBV14
CASSFTLSGELFF